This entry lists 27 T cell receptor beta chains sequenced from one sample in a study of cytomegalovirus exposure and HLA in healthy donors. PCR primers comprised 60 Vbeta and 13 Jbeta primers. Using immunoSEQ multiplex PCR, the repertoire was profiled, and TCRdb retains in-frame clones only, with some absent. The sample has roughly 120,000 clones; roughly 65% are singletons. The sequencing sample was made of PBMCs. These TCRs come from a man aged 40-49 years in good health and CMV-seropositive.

The CDR3 DNA reads TGTGCCAGCAGTTATGGCAGGGCCCACGAGCAGTACTTC. It codes for CASSYGRAHEQYF. This sequence joins TRBV6-6 and TRBJ2-7; D is possibly TRBD1 (5 bases). Trimming removed 3 bases at V and 5 bases at J, with 11 bases between. CDR1 and CDR2 (germline): MNHNY, SVGAGI (reference sequence). The CDR3 is made up of 13 amino acids.

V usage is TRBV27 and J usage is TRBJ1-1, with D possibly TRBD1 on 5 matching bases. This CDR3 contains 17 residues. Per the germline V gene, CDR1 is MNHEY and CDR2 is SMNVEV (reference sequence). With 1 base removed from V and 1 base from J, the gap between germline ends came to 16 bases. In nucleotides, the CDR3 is TGTGCCAGCAGTTTATTGCACAGGTCAAAGGGGAACACTGAAGCTTTCTTT. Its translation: CASSLLHRSKGNTEAFF.

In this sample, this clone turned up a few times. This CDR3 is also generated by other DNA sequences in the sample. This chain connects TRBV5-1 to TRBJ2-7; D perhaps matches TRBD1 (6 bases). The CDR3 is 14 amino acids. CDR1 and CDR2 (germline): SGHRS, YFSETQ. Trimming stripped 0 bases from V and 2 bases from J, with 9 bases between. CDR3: CASSLVQGTYEQYF. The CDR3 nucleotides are TGCGCCAGCAGCTTGGTCCAGGGGACCTACGAGCAGTACTTC.

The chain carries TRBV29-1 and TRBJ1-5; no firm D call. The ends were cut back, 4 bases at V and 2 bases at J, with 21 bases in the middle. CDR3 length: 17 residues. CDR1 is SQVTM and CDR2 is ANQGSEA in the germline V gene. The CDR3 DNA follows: TGCAGCGTTGCCGTTGACACTCGGAGGGATGGCAATCAGCCCCAGCATTTT. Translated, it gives CSVAVDTRRDGNQPQHF.

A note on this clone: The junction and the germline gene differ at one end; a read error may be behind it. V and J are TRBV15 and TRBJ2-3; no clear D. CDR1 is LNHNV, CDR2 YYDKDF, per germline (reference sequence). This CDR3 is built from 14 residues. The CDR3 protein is CATSRDLVTETQYF. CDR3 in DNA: TGTGCCACCAGCAGAGATCTTGTAACAGAAACGCAGTATTTT.

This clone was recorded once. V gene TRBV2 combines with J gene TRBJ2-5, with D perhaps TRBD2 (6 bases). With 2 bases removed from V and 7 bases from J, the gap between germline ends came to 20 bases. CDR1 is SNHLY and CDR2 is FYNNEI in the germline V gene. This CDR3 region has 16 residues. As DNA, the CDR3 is TGTGCCAGCAGTGAAAATGGATCGACCAGAGCGGGGACCCAGTACTTC. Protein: CASSENGSTRAGTQYF.

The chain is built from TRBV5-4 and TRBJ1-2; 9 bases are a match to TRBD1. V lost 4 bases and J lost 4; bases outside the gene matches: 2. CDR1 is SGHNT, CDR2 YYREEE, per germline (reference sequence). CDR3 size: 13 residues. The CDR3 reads CASSGGQGYGYTF. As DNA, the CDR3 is TGTGCCAGCAGCGGGGGACAGGGCTATGGCTACACCTTC. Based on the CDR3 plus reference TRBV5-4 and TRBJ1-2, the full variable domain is ETGVTQSPTHLIKTRGQQVTLRCSSQSGHNTVSWYQQALGQGPQFIFQYYREEENGRGNFPPRFSGLQFPNYSSELNVNALELDDSALYLCASSGGQGYGYTFGSGTRLTVV.

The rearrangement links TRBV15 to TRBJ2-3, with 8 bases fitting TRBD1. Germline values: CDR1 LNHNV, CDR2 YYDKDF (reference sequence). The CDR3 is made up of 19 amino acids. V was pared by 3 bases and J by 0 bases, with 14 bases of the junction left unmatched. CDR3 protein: CATSRSTNPDRASTDTQYF. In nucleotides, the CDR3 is TGTGCCACCAGCAGGTCTACAAACCCGGACAGGGCGAGCACAGATACGCAGTATTTT.

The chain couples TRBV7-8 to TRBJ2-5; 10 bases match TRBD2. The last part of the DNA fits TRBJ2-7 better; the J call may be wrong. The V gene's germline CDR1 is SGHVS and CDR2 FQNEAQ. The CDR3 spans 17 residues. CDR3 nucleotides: TGTGCCAGCAGCTTAGGCGGAACTAGCGGGGTGTACTACGAGCAGTACTTC. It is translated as CASSLGGTSGVYYEQYF.

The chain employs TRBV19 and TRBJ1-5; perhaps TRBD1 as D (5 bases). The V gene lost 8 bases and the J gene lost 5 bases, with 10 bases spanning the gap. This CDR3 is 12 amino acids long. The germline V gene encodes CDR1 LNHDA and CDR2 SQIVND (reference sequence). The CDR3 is CASGQGYQPQHF. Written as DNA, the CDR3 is TGTGCCAGTGGCCAGGGATATCAGCCCCAGCATTTT.

The CDR3 sequence is CARRRTEEETQYF. CDR3 coding DNA: TGTGCCAGGAGACGGACGGAGGAAGAGACCCAGTACTTC. V is TRBV2 and J is TRBJ2-5, with D possibly TRBD2 on 5 matching bases. V gave up 9 bases and J gave up 3 bases, with 14 bases separating them. The CDR3 sequence is 13 residues long. Germline-derived CDR1 and CDR2 are SNHLY and FYNNEI.

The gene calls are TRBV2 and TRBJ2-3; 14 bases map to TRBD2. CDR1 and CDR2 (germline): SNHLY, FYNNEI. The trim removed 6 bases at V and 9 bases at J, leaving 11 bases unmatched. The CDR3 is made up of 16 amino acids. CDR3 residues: CASRRETSGGARTQYF. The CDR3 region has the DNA TGTGCCAGCAGGAGGGAGACTAGCGGGGGGGCCCGCACGCAGTATTTT. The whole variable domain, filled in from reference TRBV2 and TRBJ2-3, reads EPEVTQTPSHQVTQMGQEVILRCVPISNHLYFYWYRQILGQKVEFLVSFYNNEISEKSEIFDDQFSVERPDGSNFTLKIRSTKLEDSAMYFCASRRETSGGARTQYFGPGTRLTVL.

This chain's CDR3 is CASSLQSGSPYNEQFF. The CDR3 coding sequence is TGTGCCAGCAGCTTACAGTCAGGTTCACCCTACAATGAGCAGTTCTTC. This sequence joins TRBV7-9 and TRBJ2-1, with D unclear. The V gene's germline CDR1 is SEHNR and CDR2 FQNEAQ (reference sequence). V was pared by 2 bases and J by 2 bases, with 13 bases between. The CDR3 length is 16 residues.

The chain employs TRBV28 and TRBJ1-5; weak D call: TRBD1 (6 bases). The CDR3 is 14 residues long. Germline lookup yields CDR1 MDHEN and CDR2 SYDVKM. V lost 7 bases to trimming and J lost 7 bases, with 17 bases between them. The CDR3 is CASTEPPGGQPQHF. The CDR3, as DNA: TGTGCCAGCACCGAACCCCCGGGGGGCCAGCCCCAGCATTTT.

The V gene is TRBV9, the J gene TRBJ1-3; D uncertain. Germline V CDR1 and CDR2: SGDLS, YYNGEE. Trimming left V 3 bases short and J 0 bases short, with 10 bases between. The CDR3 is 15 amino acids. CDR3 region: CASSARGGSGNTIYF. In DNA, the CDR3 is TGTGCCAGCAGCGCCCGAGGAGGCTCTGGAAACACCATATATTTT.

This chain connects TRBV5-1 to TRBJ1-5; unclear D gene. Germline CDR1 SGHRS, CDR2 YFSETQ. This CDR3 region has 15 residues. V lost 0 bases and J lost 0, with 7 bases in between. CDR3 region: CASSLVPGSNQPQHF. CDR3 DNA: TGCGCCAGCAGCTTGGTACCAGGTAGCAATCAGCCCCAGCATTTT.

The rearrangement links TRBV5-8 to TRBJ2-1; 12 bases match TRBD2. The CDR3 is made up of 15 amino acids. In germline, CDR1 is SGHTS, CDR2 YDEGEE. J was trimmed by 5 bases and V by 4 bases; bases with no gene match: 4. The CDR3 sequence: CASSLRTSGNNEQFF. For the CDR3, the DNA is TGTGCCAGCAGCCTTCGGACTAGCGGGAACAATGAGCAGTTCTTC.

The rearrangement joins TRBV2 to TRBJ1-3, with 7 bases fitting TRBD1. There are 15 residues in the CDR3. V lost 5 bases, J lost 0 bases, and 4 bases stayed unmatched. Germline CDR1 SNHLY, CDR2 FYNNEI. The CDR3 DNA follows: TGTGCCAGCAGTTCACAGGGGTACTCTGGAAACACCATATATTTT. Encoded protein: CASSSQGYSGNTIYF.

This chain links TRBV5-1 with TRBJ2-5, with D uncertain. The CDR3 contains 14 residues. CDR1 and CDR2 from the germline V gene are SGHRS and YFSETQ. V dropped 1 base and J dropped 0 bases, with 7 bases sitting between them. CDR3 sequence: CASSLWQYQETQYF. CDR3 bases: TGCGCCAGCAGCTTGTGGCAGTACCAAGAGACCCAGTACTTC.

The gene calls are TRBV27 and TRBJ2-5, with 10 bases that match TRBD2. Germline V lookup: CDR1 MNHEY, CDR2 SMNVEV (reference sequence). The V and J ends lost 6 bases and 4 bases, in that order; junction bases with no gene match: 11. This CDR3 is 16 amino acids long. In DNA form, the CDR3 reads TGTGCCAGCAGCTACGCAGGAGCGGGAGGGGGAGAGACCCAGTACTTC. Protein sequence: CASSYAGAGGGETQYF.

The CDR3 loop is CASSYVGEEQFF. CDR3 nucleotides: TGTGCCAGCAGTTACGTGGGAGAAGAGCAGTTCTTC. The chain is built from TRBV6-5 and TRBJ2-1, with D possibly matching TRBD2 (5 bases). Trimming took 2 bases from V and 10 from J, leaving 9 bases between them. Germline-derived CDR1 and CDR2 are MNHEY and SVGAGI. This CDR3 comprises 12 residues.

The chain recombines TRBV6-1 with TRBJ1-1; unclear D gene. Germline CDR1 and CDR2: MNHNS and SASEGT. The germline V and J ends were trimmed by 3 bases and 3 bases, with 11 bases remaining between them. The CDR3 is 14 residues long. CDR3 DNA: TGTGCCAGCAGTGACCAGACACCTGACACTGAAGCTTTCTTT. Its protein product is CASSDQTPDTEAFF.

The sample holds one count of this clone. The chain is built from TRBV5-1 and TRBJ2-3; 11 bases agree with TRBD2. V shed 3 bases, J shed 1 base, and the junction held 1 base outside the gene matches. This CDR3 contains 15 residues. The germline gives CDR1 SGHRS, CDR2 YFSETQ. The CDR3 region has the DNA TGCGCCAGCAGCTCGGGACTAGCGGGCACAGATACGCAGTATTTT. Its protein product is CASSSGLAGTDTQYF.

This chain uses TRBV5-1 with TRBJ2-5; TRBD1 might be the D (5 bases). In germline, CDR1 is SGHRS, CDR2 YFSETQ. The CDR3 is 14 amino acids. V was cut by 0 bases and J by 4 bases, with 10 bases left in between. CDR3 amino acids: CASSLGSGSETQYF. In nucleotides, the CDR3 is TGCGCCAGCAGCTTGGGGTCAGGGTCAGAGACCCAGTACTTC.

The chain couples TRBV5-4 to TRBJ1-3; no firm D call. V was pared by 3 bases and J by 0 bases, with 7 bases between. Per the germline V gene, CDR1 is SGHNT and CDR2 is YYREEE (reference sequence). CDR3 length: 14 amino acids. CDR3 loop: CASSYPNSGNTIYF. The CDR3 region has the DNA TGTGCCAGCAGCTATCCTAACTCTGGAAACACCATATATTTT.

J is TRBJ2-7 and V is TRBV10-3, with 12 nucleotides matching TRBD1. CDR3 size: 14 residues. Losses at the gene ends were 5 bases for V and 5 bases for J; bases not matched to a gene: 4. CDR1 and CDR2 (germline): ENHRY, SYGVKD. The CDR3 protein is CAISTGTGGNEQYF. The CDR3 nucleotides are TGTGCCATCAGTACCGGGACAGGGGGCAACGAGCAGTACTTC.

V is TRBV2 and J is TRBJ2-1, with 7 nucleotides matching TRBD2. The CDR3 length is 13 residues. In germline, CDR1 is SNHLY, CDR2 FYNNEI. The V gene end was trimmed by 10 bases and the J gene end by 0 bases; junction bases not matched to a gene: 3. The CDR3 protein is CATAGDSYNEQFF. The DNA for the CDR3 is TGTGCCACCGCGGGGGACTCCTACAATGAGCAGTTCTTC.